The 8 T cell receptor beta chains presented below share a single source sample, sequenced in a study of shared clonotypes between healthy human individuals. Naive CD8 cells, CD45RO-negative and positively selected for CCR7, excluded terminally differentiated effector memory CD45RA+ cells. Generated by immunoSEQ multiplex PCR, the TCRdb table keeps only in-frame clones and is missing some. Altogether hundreds of thousands of clones are present, roughly 98% being singletons, with the ten largest covering 0.3%. The sequencing sample was made of naive CD8+ T cells sorted from blood. The receptor set was obtained from a man younger than 45 in good health.

V is TRBV5-1 and J is TRBJ2-7; TRBD2 agrees at 12 bases. V was pared by 3 bases and J by 5 bases, with 6 bases of the junction left unmatched. This CDR3 has 15 amino acids. Looked up from germline, CDR1 is SGHRS and CDR2 is YFSETQ. The CDR3 loop is CASSWASGRANEQYF. The DNA for the CDR3 is TGCGCCAGCAGCTGGGCTAGCGGGAGGGCCAACGAGCAGTACTTC. Drawing the rest from reference TRBV5-1 and TRBJ2-7, the complete variable domain is KAGVTQTPRYLIKTRGQQVTLSCSPISGHRSVSWYQQTPGQGLQFLFEYFSETQRNKGNFPGRFSGRQFSNSRSEMNVSTLELGDSALYLCASSWASGRANEQYFGPGTRLTVT.

This rearrangement joins TRBV30 to TRBJ2-1; TRBD1 or TRBD2 may be the D gene (5 bases each). This CDR3 has 14 amino acids. V shed 5 bases and J shed 5 bases, with 16 bases lying between them. Germline V lookup: CDR1 GTSNPN, CDR2 SVGIG (reference sequence). The CDR3 DNA follows: TGTGCCTGGTTTCGAGGGGCAAGACACAATGAGCAGTTCTTC. It is translated as CAWFRGARHNEQFF.

This clone was seen a single time. J is TRBJ2-1 and V is TRBV5-5; no clear D. The CDR3 is made up of 13 amino acids. Germline V gene lookup returns CDR1 SGHKS and CDR2 YYEKEE (reference sequence). V lost 5 bases and J 8 bases, leaving 14 bases between the germline ends. CDR3 sequence reads: CASRYVGQYEQFF. The CDR3 nucleotides are TGTGCCAGCAGATATGTGGGTCAGTATGAGCAGTTCTTC.

The chain uses TRBV6-6 and TRBJ2-7; D is ambiguous. CDR3 length: 13 amino acids. Trimming pared 7 bases from V and 5 bases from J, leaving 15 bases between. Looked up from germline, CDR1 is MNHNY and CDR2 is SVGAGI (reference sequence). The CDR3 nucleotides are TGTGCCAGCACTATAACTGCTCCCCACGAGCAGTACTTC. This sequence encodes CASTITAPHEQYF.

The chain couples TRBV27 to TRBJ2-3; 12 bases agree with TRBD2. After removal of 4 bases from V and 3 bases from J, the junction contained 5 bases not matched to a gene. The CDR3 totals 16 residues. CDR1 is MNHEY and CDR2 is SMNVEV in the germline V gene (reference sequence). CDR3 region: CASSSGLAGFTDTQYF. DNA of the CDR3: TGTGCCAGCAGTTCTGGACTAGCGGGATTTACAGATACGCAGTATTTT.

The chain combines TRBV18 with TRBJ2-5; possibly TRBD1 for D (6 bases). Judging by the DNA end, TRBJ2-7 fits better; the J call may be wrong. Germline lookup yields CDR1 KGHSH and CDR2 LQKENI. CDR3 length: 14 residues. In DNA, the CDR3 is TGTGCCAGCTCACCAAAACAGGGTGGTTACGAGCAGTACTTC. Translated, it gives CASSPKQGGYEQYF.

The chain links TRBV5-6 to TRBJ2-2, with a possible D match to TRBD1 (5 bases). The CDR3 is made up of 14 amino acids. CDR1 SGHDT and CDR2 YYEEEE come from the germline V gene. The V end lost 4 bases, the J end lost 2 bases, and 9 bases lay between the germline ends. The CDR3 reads CASSQWGNTGELFF. The CDR3 DNA reads as TGTGCCAGCAGCCAATGGGGCAACACCGGGGAGCTGTTTTTT.

This sequence joins TRBV27 and TRBJ2-7, with D hard to call. The germline V and J ends were trimmed by 6 bases and 0 bases, with 15 bases remaining between them. Germline V gives CDR1 MNHEY, CDR2 SMNVEV (reference sequence). The CDR3 is 15 residues long. Here the CDR3 reads CASRAAGQSSYEQYF. The CDR3 DNA reads as TGTGCCAGCAGGGCGGCCGGGCAGAGCTCCTACGAGCAGTACTTC.